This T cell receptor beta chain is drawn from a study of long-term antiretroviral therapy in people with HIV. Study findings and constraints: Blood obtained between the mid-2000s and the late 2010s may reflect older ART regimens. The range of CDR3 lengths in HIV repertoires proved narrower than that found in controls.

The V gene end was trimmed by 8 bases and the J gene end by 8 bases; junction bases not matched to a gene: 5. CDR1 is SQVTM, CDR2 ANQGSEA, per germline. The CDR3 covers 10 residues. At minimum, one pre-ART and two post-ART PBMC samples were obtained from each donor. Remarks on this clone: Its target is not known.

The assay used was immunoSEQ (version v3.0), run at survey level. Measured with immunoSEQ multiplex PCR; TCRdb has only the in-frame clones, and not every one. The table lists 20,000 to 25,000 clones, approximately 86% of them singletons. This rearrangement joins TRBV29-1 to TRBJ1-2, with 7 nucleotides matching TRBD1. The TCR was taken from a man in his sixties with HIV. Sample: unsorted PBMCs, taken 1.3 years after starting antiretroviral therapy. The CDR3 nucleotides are TGCAGCACAGGGGATGGCGGCTACACCTTC. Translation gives CSTGDGGYTF.